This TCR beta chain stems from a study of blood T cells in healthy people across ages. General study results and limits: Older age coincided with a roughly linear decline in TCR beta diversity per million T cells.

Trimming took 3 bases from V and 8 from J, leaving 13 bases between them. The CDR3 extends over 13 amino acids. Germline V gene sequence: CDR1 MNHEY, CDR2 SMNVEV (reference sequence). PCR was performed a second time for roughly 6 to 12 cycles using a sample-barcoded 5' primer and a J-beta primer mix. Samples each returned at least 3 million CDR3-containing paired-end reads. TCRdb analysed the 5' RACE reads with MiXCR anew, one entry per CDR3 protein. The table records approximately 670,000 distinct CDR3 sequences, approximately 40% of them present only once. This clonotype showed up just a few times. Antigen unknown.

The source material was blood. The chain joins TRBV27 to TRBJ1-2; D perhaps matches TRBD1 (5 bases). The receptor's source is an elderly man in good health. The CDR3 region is CASSFGTQQGYTF. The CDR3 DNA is TGTGCCAGCAGTTTTGGGACCCAGCAGGGCTACACCTTC.